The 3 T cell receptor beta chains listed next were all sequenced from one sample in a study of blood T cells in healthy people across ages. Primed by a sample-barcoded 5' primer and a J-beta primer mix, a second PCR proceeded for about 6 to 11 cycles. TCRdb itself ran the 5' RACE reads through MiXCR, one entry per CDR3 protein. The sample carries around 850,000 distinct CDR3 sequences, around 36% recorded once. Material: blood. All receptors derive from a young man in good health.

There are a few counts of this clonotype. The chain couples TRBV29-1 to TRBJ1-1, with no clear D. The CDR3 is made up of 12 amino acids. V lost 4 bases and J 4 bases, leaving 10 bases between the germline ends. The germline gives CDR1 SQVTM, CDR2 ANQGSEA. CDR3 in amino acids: CSVGPLGTEAFF. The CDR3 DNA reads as TGCAGCGTTGGACCACTGGGCACTGAAGCTTTCTTT.

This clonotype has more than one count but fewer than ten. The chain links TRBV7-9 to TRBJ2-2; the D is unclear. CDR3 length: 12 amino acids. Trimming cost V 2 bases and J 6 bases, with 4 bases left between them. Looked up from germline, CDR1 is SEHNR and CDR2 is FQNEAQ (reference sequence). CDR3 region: CASSLMPGELFF. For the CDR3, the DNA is TGTGCCAGCAGCTTAATGCCCGGGGAGCTGTTTTTT.

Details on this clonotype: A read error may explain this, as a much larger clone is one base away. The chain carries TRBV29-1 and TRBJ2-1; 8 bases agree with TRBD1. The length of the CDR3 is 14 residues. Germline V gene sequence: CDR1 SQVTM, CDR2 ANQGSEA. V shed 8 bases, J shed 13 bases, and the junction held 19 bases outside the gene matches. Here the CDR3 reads CSTTDRVSQETQFF. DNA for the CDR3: TGCAGCACCACGGACAGGGTGTCCCAAGAGACCCAGTTCTTC.